This is a list of T cell receptor beta chains from one sample in a study of cytomegalovirus exposure and HLA in healthy donors. Produced via immunoSEQ multiplex PCR; TCRdb's table is partial and in-frame only. The table includes approximately 250,000 clones, roughly 73% detected once. Sequencing input: PBMCs. The receptor set was obtained from a boy aged 5-17 years in good health and CMV-seronegative. The CDR3 runs from the conserved cysteine through the conserved F or W. A D gene is named only where the DNA matches it firmly. Not all rows give a size; the values are once, few, many and, for expanded clones, a class.

d_call: TRBD2; clone_size: few; j_call: TRBJ2-5; v_call: TRBV5-6; cdr3_nt: TGTGCCAGCAGCTCCACGGGAGGGGCGCGGGAGACCCAGTACTTC; cdr3_aa: CASSSTGGARETQYF
d_call: .; clone_size: .; j_call: TRBJ2-7; v_call: TRBV11-2; cdr3_nt: TGTGCCAGCAGGAGGGACGAGCAGTACTTC; cdr3_aa: CASRRDEQYF
d_call: TRBD1; clone_size: .; j_call: TRBJ2-6; v_call: TRBV7-9; cdr3_nt: TGTGCCAGCAGCTTTGGGACAGGGGGCTTCTCTGGGGCCAACGTCCTGACTTTC; cdr3_aa: CASSFGTGGFSGANVLTF
d_call: TRBD1; clone_size: .; j_call: TRBJ1-2; v_call: TRBV4-1; cdr3_nt: TGCGCCAGCAGCCAAATGGGACAGCTTCTCTATGGCTACACCTTC; cdr3_aa: CASSQMGQLLYGYTF
d_call: TRBD2; clone_size: .; j_call: TRBJ2-7; v_call: TRBV7-3; cdr3_nt: TGTGCCAGCAGCTTAATATTGCGGCGGGGGATCTACGAGCAGTACTTC; cdr3_aa: CASSLILRRGIYEQYF
d_call: TRBD2; clone_size: .; j_call: TRBJ2-1; v_call: TRBV13; cdr3_nt: TGTGCCAGCAGCTTAGAAGGACTAGCGGCAAGAACCAGCAATGAGCAGTTCTTC; cdr3_aa: CASSLEGLAARTSNEQFF
d_call: TRBD1; clone_size: .; j_call: TRBJ1-1; v_call: TRBV5-1; cdr3_nt: TGCGCCAGCAGCTTACAACAGGGGGCCTTTGAAGCTTTCTTT; cdr3_aa: CASSLQQGAFEAFF
d_call: .; clone_size: once; j_call: TRBJ1-2; v_call: TRBV5-1; cdr3_nt: TGCGCCAGCAGCCCGAGATTTAACTATGGCTACACCTTC; cdr3_aa: CASSPRFNYGYTF
d_call: TRBD1; clone_size: .; j_call: TRBJ2-3; v_call: TRBV7-7; cdr3_nt: TGTGCTAGCAGCTTAGTTGCAGGGGGCAGCTCAGATACGCAGTATTTT; cdr3_aa: CASSLVAGGSSDTQYF
d_call: .; clone_size: .; j_call: TRBJ1-2; v_call: TRBV29-1; cdr3_nt: TGCAGCGTTGAAACAGGGAGCGGCTACACCTTC; cdr3_aa: CSVETGSGYTF
d_call: TRBD2; clone_size: .; j_call: TRBJ2-5; v_call: TRBV19; cdr3_nt: TGTGCCAGTAGTATAGGTACTAGCGGGCAAGAGACCCAGTACTTC; cdr3_aa: CASSIGTSGQETQYF
d_call: .; clone_size: .; j_call: TRBJ1-2; v_call: TRBV15; cdr3_nt: TGTGCCACCAGCAGGAGGGCCAGGGGCGATATTATTGGCTACACCTTC; cdr3_aa: CATSRRARGDIIGYTF
d_call: .; clone_size: .; j_call: TRBJ1-1; v_call: TRBV5-4; cdr3_nt: TGTGCCAGCAGCTCCTACACTGAAGCTTTCTTT; cdr3_aa: CASSSYTEAFF